This TCR beta chain was identified in a study of CD8 T cells in ankylosing spondylitis. Points from the study as a whole: Matched synovial fluid from ankylosing spondylitis patients was reported to be enriched for disease-linked clones. A TCR beta motif made of about 8 highly homologous variants seemed typical of ankylosing spondylitis blood. In synovial fluid and blood from reactive arthritis, some motif variants were previously reported.

V gave up 1 base and J gave up 3 bases; unmatched junction bases: 4. The CDR3 has 15 amino acids. Germline CDR1 and CDR2: SGDLS and YYNGEE. Points on this clonotype: Its antigen remains unidentified.

Quantitative molecular-barcoded 5'-RACE generated the TCR beta libraries. Via MiXCR, TCRdb re-called the 5' RACE reads, giving one row per CDR3 protein. This sample has around 160,000 distinct CDR3 sequences; around 10% occur once, and the top ten carry roughly 29%. The sample consisted of blood, either unsorted or a sorted T cell fraction (not recorded which). The chain combines TRBV9 with TRBJ2-7, with 10 bases fitting TRBD2. This TCR was sampled from a male donor with ankylosing spondylitis or in good health (not recorded which). CDR3 DNA sequence: TGTGCCAGCAGCGTACTAGCGGGGGAAAACTACGAGCAGTACTTC. It encodes CASSVLAGENYEQYF.